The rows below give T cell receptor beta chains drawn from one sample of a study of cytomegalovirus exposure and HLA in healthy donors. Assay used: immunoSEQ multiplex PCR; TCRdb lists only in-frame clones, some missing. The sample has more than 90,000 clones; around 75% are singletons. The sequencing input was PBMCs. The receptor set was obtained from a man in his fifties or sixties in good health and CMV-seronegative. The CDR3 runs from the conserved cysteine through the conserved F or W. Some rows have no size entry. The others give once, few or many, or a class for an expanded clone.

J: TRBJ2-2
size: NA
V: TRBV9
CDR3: CASSASWGAGELFF

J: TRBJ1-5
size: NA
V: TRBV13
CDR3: CASSWGENQPQHF

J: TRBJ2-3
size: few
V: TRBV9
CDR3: CASSEGASSTDTQYF

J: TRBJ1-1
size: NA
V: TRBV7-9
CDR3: CASSLFRGRANTEAFF

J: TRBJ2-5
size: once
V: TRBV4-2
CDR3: CASSPRPGTGKETQYF

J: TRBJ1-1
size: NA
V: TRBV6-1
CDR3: CASSNHPAGEAFF

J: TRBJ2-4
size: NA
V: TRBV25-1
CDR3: CASSCGWELAKNIQYF

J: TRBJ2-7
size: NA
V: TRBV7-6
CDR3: CASSQAGAEQYF

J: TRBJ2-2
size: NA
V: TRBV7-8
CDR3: CASSLGTNTGELFF

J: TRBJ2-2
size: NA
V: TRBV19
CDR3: CASSIYSYSYANTGELFF

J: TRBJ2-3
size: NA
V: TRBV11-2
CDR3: CASRRPGLGSDTQYF

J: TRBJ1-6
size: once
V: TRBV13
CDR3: CASSLEGTGNLGLHF

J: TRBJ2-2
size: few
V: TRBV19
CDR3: CASSGGQGAYTGELFF

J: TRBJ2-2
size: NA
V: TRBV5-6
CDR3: CASSLEPGVSGELFF

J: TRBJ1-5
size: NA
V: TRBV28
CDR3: CASDRRAGGTNQPQHF

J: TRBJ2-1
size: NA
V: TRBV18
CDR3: CASSPPGGLRTSGRLYNEQFF

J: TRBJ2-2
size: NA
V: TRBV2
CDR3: CASSGRTGTGELFF

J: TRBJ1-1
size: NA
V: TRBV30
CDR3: CAWSQQGARTEAFF

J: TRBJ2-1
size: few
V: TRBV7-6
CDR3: CASNLLAGGPNEQFF

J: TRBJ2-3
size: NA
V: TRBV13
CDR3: CASSPSGGRTDTQYF

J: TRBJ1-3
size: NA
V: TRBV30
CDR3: CALSLTGFGNTIYF

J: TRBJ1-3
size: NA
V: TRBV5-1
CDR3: CASSLAGFSGNTIYF

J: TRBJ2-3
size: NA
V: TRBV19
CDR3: CASKRMGHTDTQYF

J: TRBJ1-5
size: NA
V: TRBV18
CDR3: CASSLGQAVEPQHF

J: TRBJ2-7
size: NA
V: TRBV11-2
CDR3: CASSLGDRGYYEQYF

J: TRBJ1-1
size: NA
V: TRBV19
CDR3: CASSTSRESTEAFF

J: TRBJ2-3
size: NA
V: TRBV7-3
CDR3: CASSPSSGASDTQYF

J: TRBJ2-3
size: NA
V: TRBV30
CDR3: CAWSVRHGTSGRRDTDTQYF

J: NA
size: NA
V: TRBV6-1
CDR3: CALLAGSSYEQYF

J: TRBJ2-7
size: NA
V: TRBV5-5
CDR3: CASSLAPGGYEQYF

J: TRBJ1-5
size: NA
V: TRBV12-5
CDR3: CASGLDFRVPSNQPQHF

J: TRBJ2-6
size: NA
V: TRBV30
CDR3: CAWSRQGKESGANVLTF

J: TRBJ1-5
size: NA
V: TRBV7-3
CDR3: CASSRRSAPNQPQHF